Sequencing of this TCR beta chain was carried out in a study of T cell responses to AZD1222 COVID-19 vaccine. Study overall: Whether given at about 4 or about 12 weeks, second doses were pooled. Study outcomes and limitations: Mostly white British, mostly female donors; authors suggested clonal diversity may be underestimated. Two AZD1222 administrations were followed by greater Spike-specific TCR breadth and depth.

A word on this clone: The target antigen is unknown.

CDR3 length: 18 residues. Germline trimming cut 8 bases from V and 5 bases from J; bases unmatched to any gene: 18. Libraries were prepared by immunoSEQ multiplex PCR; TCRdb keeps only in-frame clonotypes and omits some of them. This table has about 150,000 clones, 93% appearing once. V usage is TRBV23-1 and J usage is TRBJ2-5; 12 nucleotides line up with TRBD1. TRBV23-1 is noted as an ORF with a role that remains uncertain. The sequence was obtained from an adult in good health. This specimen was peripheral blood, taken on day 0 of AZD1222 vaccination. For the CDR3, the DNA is TGCGCCAGCCCCAGGACAATCCGGGGACAGGGGGCTTACGAGACCCAGTACTTC. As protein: CASPRTIRGQGAYETQYF.